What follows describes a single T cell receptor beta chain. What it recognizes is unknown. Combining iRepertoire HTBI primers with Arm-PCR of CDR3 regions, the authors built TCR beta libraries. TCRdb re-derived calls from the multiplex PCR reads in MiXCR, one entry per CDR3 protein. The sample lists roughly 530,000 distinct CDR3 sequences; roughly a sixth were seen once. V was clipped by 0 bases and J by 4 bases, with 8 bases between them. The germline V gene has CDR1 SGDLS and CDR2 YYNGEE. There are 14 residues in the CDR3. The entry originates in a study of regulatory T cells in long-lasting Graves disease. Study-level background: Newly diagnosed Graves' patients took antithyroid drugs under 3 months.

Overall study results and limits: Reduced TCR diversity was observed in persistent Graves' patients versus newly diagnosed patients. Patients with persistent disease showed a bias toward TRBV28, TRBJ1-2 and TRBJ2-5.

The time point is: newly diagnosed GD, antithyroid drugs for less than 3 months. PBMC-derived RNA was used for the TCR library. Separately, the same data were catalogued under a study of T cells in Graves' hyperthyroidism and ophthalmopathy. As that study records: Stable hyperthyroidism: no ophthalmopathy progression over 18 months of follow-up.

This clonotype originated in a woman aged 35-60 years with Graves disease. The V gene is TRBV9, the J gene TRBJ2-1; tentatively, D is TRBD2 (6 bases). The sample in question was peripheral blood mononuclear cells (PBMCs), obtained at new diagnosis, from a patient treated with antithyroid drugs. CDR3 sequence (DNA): TGTGCCAGCAGCGTAGGCGGGGAATACAATGAGCAGTTCTTC. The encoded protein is CASSVGGEYNEQFF.